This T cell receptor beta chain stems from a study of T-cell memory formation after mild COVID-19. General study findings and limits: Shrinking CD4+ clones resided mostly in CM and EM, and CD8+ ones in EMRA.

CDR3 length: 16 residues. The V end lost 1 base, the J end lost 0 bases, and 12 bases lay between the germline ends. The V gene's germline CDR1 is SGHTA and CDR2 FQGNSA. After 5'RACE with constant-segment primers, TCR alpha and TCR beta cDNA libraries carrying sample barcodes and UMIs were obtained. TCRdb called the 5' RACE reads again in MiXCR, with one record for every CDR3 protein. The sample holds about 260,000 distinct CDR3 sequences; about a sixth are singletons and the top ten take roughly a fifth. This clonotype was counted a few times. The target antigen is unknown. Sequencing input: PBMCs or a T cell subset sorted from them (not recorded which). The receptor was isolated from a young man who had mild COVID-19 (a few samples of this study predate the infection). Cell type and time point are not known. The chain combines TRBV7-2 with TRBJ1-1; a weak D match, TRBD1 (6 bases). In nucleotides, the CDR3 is TGTGCCAGCAGCTTAGTGGGCTGGGACATGAACACTGAAGCTTTCTTT. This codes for CASSLVGWDMNTEAFF. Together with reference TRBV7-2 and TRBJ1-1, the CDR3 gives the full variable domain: GAGVSQSPSNKVTEKGKDVELRCDPISGHTALYWYRQSLGQGLEFLIYFQGNSAPDKSGLPSDRFSAERTGGSVSTLTIQRTQQEDSAVYLCASSLVGWDMNTEAFFGQGTRLTVV.